A selection of T cell receptor beta chains follows, all from one sample in a study of Graves' ophthalmopathy and Graves' hyperthyroidism. TCRdb reprocessed the multiplex PCR reads via MiXCR and lists one record per CDR3 protein. The table has over a million distinct CDR3 sequences, about 38% seen once. The material sequenced was peripheral blood or thyroid tissue (not recorded which). The receptors stem from an adult man with Graves' hyperthyroidism. The CDR3 runs from the conserved cysteine through the conserved F or W. The D gene is left open where the match is weak. Only some rows state a clone size, as once, few, many or a class for expanded clones.

TRBD2,TRBJ2-7,-,TRBV20-1,CSAPVAGAYEQYF,TGCAGTGCCCCAGTGGCGGGAGCCTACGAGCAGTACTTC
-,TRBJ1-2,few,TRBV14,CASSQDGALKNGYTF,TGTGCCAGCAGCCAAGATGGGGCCCTCAAGAATGGCTACACCTTC
-,TRBJ2-1,few,TRBV11-2,CASSPLVGTFGEQFF,TGTGCCAGCAGCCCCCTGGTTGGCACTTTTGGTGAGCAGTTCTTC
-,TRBJ1-1,few,TRBV5-6,CASSLGVTRGTEAFF,TGTGCCAGCAGCTTGGGGGTTACAAGGGGGACTGAAGCTTTCTTT
TRBD1,TRBJ1-2,many,TRBV7-2,CASSSDREGGYTF,TGTGCCAGCAGCTCGGACAGGGAAGGTGGCTACACCTTC
TRBD1,TRBJ1-5,-,TRBV7-8,CASSPGQELHF,TGTGCCAGCAGCCCGGGACAGGAATTACATTTT
-,TRBJ1-2,many,TRBV9,CASSGGLPYGYTF,TGTGCCAGCAGCGGGGGGCTCCCCTATGGCTACACCTTC
-,TRBJ2-6,-,TRBV7-8,CASSGDRFSGANVLTF,TGTGCCAGCAGCGGGGACCGTTTCTCTGGGGCCAACGTCCTGACTTTC
TRBD1,TRBJ2-5,-,TRBV11-1,CASSFSAGAGGEETQYF,TGTGCCAGCAGCTTCTCCGCGGGTGCAGGGGGCGAAGAGACCCAGTACTTC
TRBD2,TRBJ2-5,-,TRBV5-1,CASSSGTSLAAPVETQYF,TGCGCCAGCAGCTCCGGGACTAGTTTAGCGGCCCCCGTGGAGACCCAGTACTTC
TRBD1,TRBJ1-5,-,TRBV7-2,CASSLEVSGQGNQPQHF,TGTGCCAGCAGCTTAGAGGTGTCTGGACAGGGGAATCAGCCCCAGCATTTT
-,TRBJ1-5,many,TRBV2,CARGGMGGNSNQPQHF,TGTGCCAGGGGGGGGATGGGGGGCAATAGCAATCAGCCCCAGCATTTT
TRBD1,TRBJ1-6,-,TRBV11-2,CASSHRDRVNSPLHF,TGTGCCAGCAGCCACCGGGACAGGGTTAATTCACCCCTCCACTTT
-,TRBJ2-5,many,TRBV7-3,CASSPTSGVQTQYF,TGTGCCAGCAGCCCAACCTCCGGGGTACAGACCCAGTACTTC
-,TRBJ1-5,-,TRBV29-1,CSVGAGKSNQPQHF,TGCAGCGTTGGGGCGGGAAAGAGCAATCAGCCCCAGCATTTT
-,TRBJ2-7,many,TRBV5-8,CASSLGGRSSYEQYF,TGTGCCAGCAGCTTAGGTGGCAGGAGCTCCTACGAGCAGTACTTC
-,TRBJ1-5,-,TRBV2,CASSPGRF,TGTGCCAGCAGCCCCGGCCGTTTT
TRBD1,TRBJ2-5,-,TRBV10-3,CAISEKGQGRF,TGTGCCATCAGTGAGAAAGGACAGGGTCGTTTC
TRBD2,TRBJ2-7,-,TRBV6-1,CASSENGREHEQYF,TGTGCCAGCAGTGAGAACGGGAGGGAACACGAGCAGTACTTC
TRBD1,TRBJ1-5,many,TRBV5-1,CASSKDRGGQPQHF,TGCGCCAGCAGCAAGGACAGGGGAGGACAGCCCCAGCATTTT
-,TRBJ1-5,-,TRBV12-3/TRBV12-4,CASTARTAGYSNQPQHF,TGTGCCAGCACCGCCCGGACCGCCGGCTATAGCAATCAGCCCCAGCATTTT
-,TRBJ1-2,many,TRBV12-3/TRBV12-4,CASSPGGVGYTF,TGTGCCAGTAGTCCCGGAGGCGTTGGCTACACCTTC
-,TRBJ2-5,-,TRBV19,CASSISHQETQYF,TGTGCCAGTAGTATATCTCACCAAGAGACCCAGTACTTC
TRBD2,TRBJ2-2,-,TRBV24-1,CATSGTSGRDTGELFF,TGTGCCACCAGTGGGACTAGCGGGAGGGACACCGGGGAGCTGTTTTTT
-,TRBJ1-5,few,TRBV7-2,CASSFSRGETQHF,TGTGCCAGCAGCTTTAGCAGGGGAGAGACCCAGCATTTT
-,TRBJ1-5,many,TRBV2,CASLEERRQPQHF,TGTGCCAGCCTTGAGGAGAGGAGGCAGCCCCAGCATTTT
TRBD1,TRBJ1-4,-,TRBV29-1,CSVEDRDRQEKLFF,TGCAGCGTTGAAGACAGGGACAGACAAGAAAAACTGTTTTTT
TRBD1,TRBJ1-5,-,TRBV15,CATSRDLEGAQPQHF,TGTGCCACCAGCAGAGATCTGGAGGGGGCTCAGCCCCAGCATTTT
TRBD1,TRBJ1-1,-,TRBV6-5,CASSYSGGQDTEAFF,TGTGCCAGCAGTTACTCAGGGGGCCAGGACACTGAAGCTTTCTTT
TRBD1,TRBJ2-7,-,TRBV27,CASSLRDRDIYEQYF,TGTGCCAGCAGTTTAAGGGACAGGGACATCTACGAGCAGTACTTC
TRBD2,TRBJ2-5,many,TRBV29-1,CSVEVAGGRQETQYF,TGCAGCGTTGAGGTGGCGGGGGGACGACAAGAGACCCAGTACTTC
TRBD1,TRBJ1-1,many,TRBV19,CASRHRGLFTEAFF,TGTGCCAGTAGGCACAGGGGGCTTTTCACTGAAGCTTTCTTT
-,TRBJ2-7,-,TRBV10-3,CASSEVAGTIYEQYF,TGTGCCAGCAGTGAAGTGGCGGGGACCATCTACGAGCAGTACTTC
-,TRBJ1-2,-,TRBV9,CASSVADASTDSLLNYGYTF,TGTGCCAGCAGCGTAGCCGACGCCAGTACGGACAGTCTTTTAAACTATGGCTACACCTTC
-,TRBJ1-5,many,TRBV19,CASSPGQKNQPQHF,TGTGCCAGTAGCCCAGGACAGAAAAATCAGCCCCAGCATTTT
-,TRBJ1-1,-,TRBV6-4,CASSYGRGDEAFF,TGTGCCAGCAGTTACGGCAGGGGAGATGAAGCTTTCTTT
-,TRBJ2-7,-,TRBV20-1,CSARDGLAQGAHSYEQYF,TGCAGTGCTAGAGATGGTTTGGCTCAGGGTGCACACTCCTACGAGCAGTACTTC
-,TRBJ1-5,few,TRBV3-1,CASSRGLGPQPQHF,TGTGCCAGCAGCCGGGGTCTCGGGCCTCAGCCCCAGCATTTT
TRBD2,TRBJ2-2,many,TRBV5-1,CASSRGGLNTGELFF,TGTGCCAGCAGCCGGGGAGGGCTTAACACCGGGGAGCTGTTTTTT
-,TRBJ1-5,-,TRBV6-6,CASSDLSGYSNQPQHF,TGTGCCAGCAGTGACCTATCGGGGTATTCAAATCAGCCCCAGCATTTT
TRBD1,TRBJ1-6,-,TRBV2,CASSERGQGNSPLHF,TGTGCCAGCAGTGAAAGGGGACAGGGAAATTCACCCCTCCACTTT
-,TRBJ1-1,many,TRBV7-9,CASSVSGDTEAFF,TGTGCCAGCAGCGTGTCAGGGGACACTGAAGCTTTCTTT
TRBD1,TRBJ1-2,few,TRBV24-1,CATSEPGQSAYGYTF,TGTGCCACCAGTGAACCGGGACAGTCTGCTTATGGCTACACCTTC
-,TRBJ2-7,many,TRBV9,CASSVGVAFEYEQYF,TGTGCCAGCAGCGTAGGAGTAGCCTTCGAGTACGAGCAGTACTTC
TRBD1,TRBJ1-1,-,TRBV29-1,CSVLGTGVMNTEAFF,TGCAGCGTTTTGGGGACAGGGGTCATGAACACTGAAGCTTTCTTT
-,TRBJ2-2,once,TRBV15,CATSRVVSAIGELFF,TGTGCCACCAGCAGGGTAGTTTCGGCCATCGGGGAGCTGTTTTTT
-,TRBJ2-5,many,TRBV7-9,CASSLDFREETQYF,TGTGCCAGCAGCTTAGATTTCAGGGAAGAGACCCAGTACTTC
TRBD1,TRBJ1-5,-,TRBV7-8,CASSGRDSSYQPQHF,TGTGCCAGCAGCGGAAGGGACAGCTCTTATCAGCCCCAGCATTTT
-,TRBJ1-2,many,TRBV30,CAWSHMYGYTF,TGTGCCTGGAGTCACATGTACGGCTACACCTTC
-,TRBJ1-3,-,TRBV6-5,CASSYRSRTSGNTIYF,TGTGCCAGCAGTTACCGGAGCCGGACCTCTGGAAACACCATATATTTT